This is a list of T cell receptor beta chains from one sample in a study of blood T cell repertoires in COVID-19. Assay used: immunoSEQ multiplex PCR; TCRdb lists only in-frame clones, some missing. The sample lists about 380,000 clones, approximately 90% seen once, with 0.9% to 1.5% in the top ten. Material: PBMCs or T cells enriched from blood (not recorded which). These receptors were obtained from a woman aged 18-29 years who had recovered from COVID-19. Both conserved end residues are part of each CDR3. Each record gives: J gene, D gene, clone size, V gene, CDR3 protein, CDR3 DNA. A D gene is named only where the DNA matches it firmly. The size of a clone is reported for some rows only, either as once, few or many, or as a class for expanded clones.

TRBJ1-1 - - TRBV9 CASSVSGVSEAFF TGTGCCAGCTCGGTTTCGGGGGTCTCTGAAGCTTTCTTT
TRBJ1-1 TRBD1 - TRBV5-1 CASGQGMNTEAFF TGCGCCAGCGGACAGGGGATGAACACTGAAGCTTTCTTT
TRBJ1-6 - few TRBV6-1 CASSESISGSPLHF TGTGCCAGCAGTGAATCTATAAGTGGTTCACCCCTCCACTTT
TRBJ2-2 TRBD1 - TRBV15 CATSRPRTGKATGELFF TGTGCCACCAGCAGACCTAGGACAGGGAAGGCGACCGGGGAGCTGTTTTTT
TRBJ1-1 - - TRBV7-9 CASSLALESGARTEAFF TGTGCCAGCAGCTTAGCCTTAGAATCGGGTGCTCGCACTGAAGCTTTCTTT
TRBJ1-1 - - TRBV7-6 CASSPGLEGMNTEAFF TGTGCCAGCAGCCCAGGGCTCGAAGGGATGAACACTGAAGCTTTCTTT
TRBJ1-1 TRBD1 once TRBV18 CASSPPGQRNTEAFF TGTGCCAGCTCACCCCCGGGACAGAGAAACACTGAAGCTTTCTTT
TRBJ2-7 TRBD1 once TRBV30 CAWSVRRDRFGEQYF TGTGCCTGGAGTGTAAGACGGGACAGATTTGGCGAGCAGTACTTC
TRBJ2-3 TRBD2 - TRBV7-9 CASSLSRTSAFTDTQYF TGTGCCAGCAGCTTATCCCGGACTAGCGCGTTCACAGATACGCAGTATTTT
TRBJ1-1 - - TRBV5-5 CASIRGYTEAFF TGTGCCAGCATTCGAGGGTACACTGAAGCTTTCTTT
TRBJ1-5 - - TRBV30 CAWSGTRGNQPQHF TGTGCCTGGAGTGGGACACGCGGCAATCAGCCCCAGCATTTT
TRBJ1-1 - - TRBV9 CASSEGQLATEAFF TGTGCCAGCAGCGAAGGACAGTTGGCCACTGAAGCTTTCTTT
TRBJ1-6 - - TRBV15 CATSRKGAVWGSEPLHF TGTGCCACCAGCAGAAAAGGGGCTGTCTGGGGAAGCGAACCCCTCCACTTT
TRBJ2-7 - - TRBV3-1/TRBV3-2 CASSHRGSYEQYF TGTGCCAGCAGCCACCGGGGGAGCTACGAGCAGTACTTC
TRBJ1-5 - - TRBV7-2 CASSAGVNSNQPQHF TGTGCCAGCAGCGCAGGGGTCAATAGCAATCAGCCCCAGCATTTT
TRBJ2-6 - - TRBV18 CASSPPQGSPGANVLTF TGTGCCAGCTCCCCTCCCCAGGGGAGCCCTGGGGCCAACGTCCTGACTTTC
TRBJ2-2 TRBD2 - TRBV9 CASNLGGAPNTGELFF TGTGCCAGCAACCTCGGGGGGGCCCCGAACACCGGGGAGCTGTTTTTT
TRBJ2-1 - once TRBV6-2/TRBV6-3 CASSSLAATYNEQFF TGTGCCAGCAGTTCCCTTGCTGCGACCTACAATGAGCAGTTCTTC
TRBJ2-2 TRBD1 - TRBV9 CASSGKLDRGLHGELFF TGTGCCAGCAGCGGGAAGTTGGACAGGGGGCTTCACGGGGAGCTGTTTTTT
TRBJ2-5 - - TRBV5-1 CASSGAQRGAETQYF TGCGCCAGCAGCGGGGCCCAAAGGGGCGCGGAGACCCAGTACTTC
TRBJ1-3 - - TRBV11-2 CASSLGSSSGNTIYF TGTGCCAGCAGCTTAGGGTCCAGCTCTGGAAACACCATATATTTT
TRBJ1-4 TRBD1 - TRBV4-2 CASSRDRGGEKLFF TGTGCCAGCAGCCGGGACAGGGGTGGTGAAAAACTGTTTTTT
TRBJ2-3 TRBD1 - TRBV11-3 CASSLGGTAQYF TGTGCCAGCAGCTTAGGGGGGACAGCTCAGTATTTT
TRBJ1-6 TRBD1 - TRBV25-1 CASSELGTGDSPLHF TGTGCCAGCAGTGAGCTCGGGACAGGGGATTCACCCCTCCACTTT
TRBJ2-7 - - TRBV27 CASSFSPTGDAYEQYF TGTGCCAGCAGTTTCTCCCCGACAGGAGATGCCTACGAGCAGTACTTC
TRBJ2-3 TRBD2 - TRBV5-1 CASSRLAGPDTQYF TGCGCCAGCAGCCGACTAGCGGGGCCAGATACGCAGTATTTT
TRBJ1-1 - - TRBV7-2 CASSDTENTEAFF TGTGCCAGCAGCGATACAGAAAACACTGAAGCTTTCTTT
TRBJ2-7 TRBD1 - TRBV3-1/TRBV3-2 CASSQVAGGLSYEQYF TGTGCCAGCAGTCAAGTGGCAGGGGGCCTCTCCTACGAGCAGTACTTC
TRBJ2-3 - - TRBV9 CASSVAKDYTDTQYF TGTGCCAGCAGCGTAGCTAAGGACTACACAGATACGCAGTATTTT
TRBJ2-3 TRBD2 - TRBV7-2 CASSPLPAPSGGALNTQYF TGTGCCAGCAGCCCACTACCGGCGCCTAGCGGGGGGGCCTTGAATACGCAGTATTTT
TRBJ1-6 - - TRBV6-5 CASSYRGPSPLHF TGTGCCAGCAGTTACCGCGGCCCTTCACCCCTCCACTTT
TRBJ2-5 TRBD2 - TRBV15 CATSRPGLAGGLQETQYF TGTGCCACCAGCAGACCGGGACTAGCGGGGGGACTTCAAGAGACCCAGTACTTC
TRBJ2-6 TRBD1 - TRBV5-1 CASNRDSYASGANVLTF TGCGCCAGCAACCGGGACAGCTACGCCTCTGGGGCCAACGTCCTGACTTTC
TRBJ1-2 TRBD1 - TRBV25-1 CASSEFGTAYGYTF TGTGCCAGCAGTGAATTTGGGACAGCTTATGGCTACACCTTC
TRBJ2-1 - - TRBV30 CAWTVQRGGYSYNEQFF TGTGCCTGGACTGTACAGCGAGGGGGATACTCCTACAATGAGCAGTTCTTC
TRBJ1-2 TRBD1 - TRBV6-2/TRBV6-3 CASSYGSGGHGYTF TGTGCCAGCAGTTACGGCTCAGGGGGCCATGGCTACACCTTC
TRBJ1-1 TRBD1 once TRBV19 CASSSNEGALTEAFF TGTGCCAGTAGTTCCAATGAGGGGGCCTTAACTGAAGCTTTCTTT
TRBJ2-1 TRBD2 - TRBV11-2 CASSSLPGLSSSRQFF TGTGCCAGCAGCTCCCTCCCGGGACTATCCTCCTCGAGGCAGTTCTTC
TRBJ2-7 TRBD1 - TRBV27 CASSGLDRGLPYEQYF TGTGCCAGCAGTGGACTGGACAGGGGGCTGCCCTACGAGCAGTACTTC
TRBJ2-2 - - TRBV2 CASTVRSAELFF TGTGCCAGCACGGTCCGGTCCGCGGAGCTGTTTTTT
TRBJ1-2 - - TRBV7-2 CASSLSLIINYGYTF TGTGCCAGCAGCTTGAGCTTAATTATTAACTATGGCTACACCTTC
TRBJ2-1 TRBD1 - TRBV25-1 CASSGQGSVINEQFF TGTGCCAGCAGTGGACAGGGGTCGGTGATCAATGAGCAGTTCTTC
TRBJ1-1 - - TRBV9 CASSPYVSATMNTEAFF TGTGCCAGCAGCCCGTATGTGTCTGCGACAATGAACACTGAAGCTTTCTTT
TRBJ1-5 TRBD1 - TRBV28 CASRPQGTLYSNQPQHF TGTGCCAGCAGGCCACAGGGGACCCTCTATAGCAATCAGCCCCAGCATTTT
TRBJ2-1 TRBD2 - TRBV24-1 CATSRRGGGNEQFF TGTGCCACCAGCCGGCGGGGGGGTGGCAATGAGCAGTTCTTC
TRBJ1-6 TRBD1 - TRBV6-5 CASSRQGADSPLHF TGTGCCAGCAGTCGACAGGGCGCAGATTCACCCCTCCACTTT
TRBJ2-3 - few TRBV6-5 CASSYSLQNTDTQYF TGTGCCAGCAGTTACTCTCTACAGAACACAGATACGCAGTATTTT
TRBJ1-3 - - TRBV30 CAWSDQGYTIYF TGTGCCTGGAGTGATCAGGGTTACACCATATATTTT
TRBJ1-1 TRBD1 - TRBV6-5 CAAGRTDRTNTEAFF TGTGCCGCCGGTCGTACGGACAGGACGAACACTGAAGCTTTCTTT
TRBJ2-3 - - TRBV4-1 CASSQDGRGSTDTQYF TGCGCCAGCAGCCAAGATGGGCGCGGGAGCACAGATACGCAGTATTTT
TRBJ1-1 - - TRBV14 CASSQAPGLYTEAFF TGTGCCAGCAGCCAAGCTCCGGGATTATACACTGAAGCTTTCTTT